Listed below are T cell receptor beta chains from one sample, sequenced in a study of patients and donors after allogeneic stem cell transplantation. MiXCR, run by TCRdb on the RT-PCR reads, gives a single entry per CDR3 protein. This table has approximately 250,000 distinct CDR3 sequences, roughly 13% appearing once. Sequenced: blood, either unsorted or a sorted T cell fraction (not recorded which). These receptors were collected from a human donor who was either an allogeneic HSCT recipient or a stem cell or donor lymphocyte infusion donor (not recorded which). It is not recorded whose cells these are; they may come from a transplant donor. Both conserved end residues are part of each CDR3. Fields, in order: CDR3 DNA, CDR3 protein, V gene, J gene, D gene, clone size. D genes are given only for firm matches. Where a row states a size, it is once, few, many or the class of an expanded clone; other rows omit it.

DNA: TGTGCCAGCTCACCCACCGGGGTTAGGACTGAAGCTTTCTTT
CDR3: CASSPTGVRTEAFF
V: TRBV18
J: TRBJ1-1
D: NA
size: few

DNA: TGTGCCAGCAGCTCGGCGGGACTAGCGGGAGGTGGCGGGGAGACCCAGTACTTC
CDR3: CASSSAGLAGGGGETQYF
V: TRBV9
J: TRBJ2-5
D: TRBD2
size: NA

DNA: TGTGCCAGCAGTCCCACACAGGGCTCTGGAAACACCATATATTTT
CDR3: CASSPTQGSGNTIYF
V: TRBV12-3/TRBV12-4
J: TRBJ1-3
D: NA
size: many

DNA: TGTGCCATCAGTGAGTCCCCGGACAGGTCTAATTCACCCCTCCACTTT
CDR3: CAISESPDRSNSPLHF
V: TRBV10-3
J: TRBJ1-6
D: TRBD1
size: many

DNA: TGCAGTGCTACAAGCGGGAGAGAGACCCAGTACTTC
CDR3: CSATSGRETQYF
V: TRBV20-1
J: TRBJ2-5
D: TRBD2
size: few

DNA: TGTGCCAGTAGTCCCCGACAGGGGAGCCACGAGCAGTACTTC
CDR3: CASSPRQGSHEQYF
V: TRBV19
J: TRBJ2-7
D: TRBD1
size: many

DNA: TGTGCCAGCAGCTCCCAAACAGGGGATGGTGAAGCTTTCTTT
CDR3: CASSSQTGDGEAFF
V: TRBV7-8
J: TRBJ1-1
D: TRBD1
size: many

DNA: TGTGCCAGCAGCTCGGTTATCTCGGACAGGGTAATTCTGGATCAGCCCCAGCATTTT
CDR3: CASSSVISDRVILDQPQHF
V: TRBV5-4
J: TRBJ1-5
D: TRBD1
size: few

DNA: TGTGCCAGCAAAGGTCGGCAGAATCAGCCCCAGCATTTT
CDR3: CASKGRQNQPQHF
V: TRBV27
J: TRBJ1-5
D: NA
size: many

DNA: TGTGCCAGCAGTTTGACAGGGGGCCCTCAAGAGACCCAGTACTTC
CDR3: CASSLTGGPQETQYF
V: TRBV27
J: TRBJ2-5
D: TRBD1
size: NA

DNA: TGTGCCAGCAGCCCGGGCCGGGACAGGGTCGGTGATACGCAGTATTTT
CDR3: CASSPGRDRVGDTQYF
V: TRBV7-8
J: TRBJ2-3
D: TRBD1
size: many

DNA: TGTGCCAGCAAAGCGGGGCGCAGGGTTGGAAACACCATATATTTT
CDR3: CASKAGRRVGNTIYF
V: TRBV12-3/TRBV12-4
J: TRBJ1-3
D: NA
size: NA

DNA: TGTGCCAGCAGCTTAATCGGGCAAACCCAAGAGACCCAGTACTTC
CDR3: CASSLIGQTQETQYF
V: TRBV11-2
J: TRBJ2-5
D: NA
size: NA

DNA: TGTGCCAGCAGTCCCGACAGGGCGAATCACGAGCAGTACTTC
CDR3: CASSPDRANHEQYF
V: TRBV27
J: TRBJ2-7
D: TRBD1
size: NA

DNA: TGTGCCAGCAGCTTAGGGGCCTCTGGGGCCAACGTCCTGACTTTC
CDR3: CASSLGASGANVLTF
V: TRBV7-2
J: TRBJ2-6
D: NA
size: few

DNA: TGTGCCAGCAGCTTAGCCAGGGCCGAGTATAATGAAAAACTGTTTTTT
CDR3: CASSLARAEYNEKLFF
V: TRBV7-9
J: TRBJ1-4
D: NA
size: few

DNA: TGTGCCAGCAGACCGGGGGAAGGAGGCTACACCTTC
CDR3: CASRPGEGGYTF
V: TRBV6-1
J: TRBJ1-2
D: NA
size: medium-sized

DNA: TGTGCCAGCAGCTTAGGGGGGGACACGGCCCAGCATTTT
CDR3: CASSLGGDTAQHF
V: TRBV7-8
J: TRBJ1-5
D: NA
size: many

DNA: TGTGCCAGCAGCTTATACACAGGGGATGGAAACACCATATATTTT
CDR3: CASSLYTGDGNTIYF
V: TRBV7-8
J: TRBJ1-3
D: TRBD1
size: NA

DNA: TGTGCCAGCAGCTTAGGGGACAGGCGGAATGAGCAGTTCTTC
CDR3: CASSLGDRRNEQFF
V: TRBV7-9
J: TRBJ2-1
D: TRBD1
size: NA

DNA: TGTGCCAGCAGCCAAGATTCAGGGGGGGACGGCTACACCTTC
CDR3: CASSQDSGGDGYTF
V: TRBV4-2
J: TRBJ1-2
D: TRBD1
size: few

DNA: TGTGCCAGCAGCAGGGGACAGGTCTATAATTCACCCCTCCACTTT
CDR3: CASSRGQVYNSPLHF
V: TRBV5-6
J: TRBJ1-6
D: TRBD1
size: NA

DNA: TGTGCCATCAGTGGACAGACGCTTAACACCGGGGAGCTGTTTTTT
CDR3: CAISGQTLNTGELFF
V: TRBV10-3
J: TRBJ2-2
D: NA
size: many

DNA: TGTGCCAGCAGCGTAGCAGGGGGCTCGGAACCCCTCCACTTT
CDR3: CASSVAGGSEPLHF
V: TRBV9
J: TRBJ1-6
D: TRBD1
size: NA

DNA: TGTGCCAGCAGTTTATCTCCGGGTATGAACACTGAAGCTTTCTTT
CDR3: CASSLSPGMNTEAFF
V: TRBV27
J: TRBJ1-1
D: NA
size: many

DNA: TGTGCCAGCAGCTTAAGGTGGGGAGATGAAGCTTTCTTT
CDR3: CASSLRWGDEAFF
V: TRBV7-3
J: TRBJ1-1
D: NA
size: few

DNA: TGCAGTGCTAGCCCCCTGGACAGGGGTACCGGGGAGCTGTTTTTT
CDR3: CSASPLDRGTGELFF
V: TRBV20-1
J: TRBJ2-2
D: TRBD1
size: NA

DNA: TGTGCCAGCAGTGTGACTAGCGGGAGCGAGACCCAGTACTTC
CDR3: CASSVTSGSETQYF
V: TRBV6-1
J: TRBJ2-5
D: TRBD2
size: NA

DNA: TGTGCCAGCAGACTAGCGGCCGGCGAGCAGTACTTC
CDR3: CASRLAAGEQYF
V: TRBV12-3/TRBV12-4
J: TRBJ2-7
D: TRBD2
size: few

DNA: TGTGCCAGCAGCGAGGGCCACGGGGGAGAGACCCAGTACTTC
CDR3: CASSEGHGGETQYF
V: TRBV9
J: TRBJ2-5
D: NA
size: few

DNA: TGTGCCAGCGGGAAGCGAGGCTACAATGAGCAGTTCTTC
CDR3: CASGKRGYNEQFF
V: TRBV6-1
J: TRBJ2-1
D: NA
size: few

DNA: TGCAGTGCTAGTGCTTTATCGGGAGGCCCCTTTGGCAATGAGCAGTTCTTC
CDR3: CSASALSGGPFGNEQFF
V: TRBV20-1
J: TRBJ2-1
D: TRBD2
size: few

DNA: TGTGCCAGCAGCTTAAAAAGCCCCGGAGGGGGCGACGAGCAGTACTTC
CDR3: CASSLKSPGGGDEQYF
V: TRBV7-3
J: TRBJ2-7
D: NA
size: few